This T cell receptor (beta chain) was profiled in a study of shared clonotypes between healthy human individuals. Whole-study findings and limits: Naive subsets typically showed greater estimated richness than memory subsets.

Remarks on this clone: The antigen is undetermined.

This CDR3 is built from 14 residues. In germline, CDR1 is SGHVS, CDR2 FQNEAQ. Trimming pared 5 bases from V and 8 bases from J, leaving 19 bases between. Across several immunoSEQ plates, the genomic DNA of each subset was split evenly. The data were produced by immunoSEQ multiplex PCR, yet TCRdb's version contains in-frame clones alone and is incomplete. The data show 2.3 million or so clones, approximately 95% seen once. The sample consisted of naive CD4+ T cells from PBMCs. As for subset: CD45RA+ positively selected. The chain combines TRBV7-8 with TRBJ2-7; D ambiguous. The sequence derives from a man younger than 35 in good health. Some clones in this sample may be carry-over from other donors' samples. The DNA for the CDR3 is TGTGCCAGCAGCCCTCGGCCCCGAATTGAGCAGCAGTACTTC. Its protein is CASSPRPRIEQQYF.